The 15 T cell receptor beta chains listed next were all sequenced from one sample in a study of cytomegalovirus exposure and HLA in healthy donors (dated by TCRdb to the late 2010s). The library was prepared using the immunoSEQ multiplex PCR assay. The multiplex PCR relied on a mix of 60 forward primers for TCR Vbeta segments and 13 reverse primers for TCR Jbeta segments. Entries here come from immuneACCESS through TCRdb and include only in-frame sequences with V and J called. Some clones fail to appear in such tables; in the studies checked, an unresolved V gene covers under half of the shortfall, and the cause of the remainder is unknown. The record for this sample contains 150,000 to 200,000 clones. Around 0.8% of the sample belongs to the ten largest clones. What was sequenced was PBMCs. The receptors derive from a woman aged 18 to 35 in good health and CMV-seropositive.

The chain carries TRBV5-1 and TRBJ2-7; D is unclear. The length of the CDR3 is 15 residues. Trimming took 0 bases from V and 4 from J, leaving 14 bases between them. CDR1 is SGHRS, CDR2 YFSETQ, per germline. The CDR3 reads CASSLGGESKYEQYF. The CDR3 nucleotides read TGCGCCAGCAGCTTGGGTGGTGAGAGCAAGTACGAGCAGTACTTC.

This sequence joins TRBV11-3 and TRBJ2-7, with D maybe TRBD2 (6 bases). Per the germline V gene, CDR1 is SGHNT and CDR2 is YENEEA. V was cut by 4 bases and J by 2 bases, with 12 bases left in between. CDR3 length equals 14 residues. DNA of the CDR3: TGTGCCAGCAGCTCCGGAGGGTATACCTACGAGCAGTACTTC. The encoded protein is CASSSGGYTYEQYF. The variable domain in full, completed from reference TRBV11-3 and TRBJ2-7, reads EAGVVQSPRYKIIEKKQPVAFWCNPISGHNTLYWYLQNLGQGPELLIRYENEEAVDDSQLPKDRFSAERLKGVDSTLKIQPAELGDSAVYLCASSSGGYTYEQYFGPGTRLTVT.

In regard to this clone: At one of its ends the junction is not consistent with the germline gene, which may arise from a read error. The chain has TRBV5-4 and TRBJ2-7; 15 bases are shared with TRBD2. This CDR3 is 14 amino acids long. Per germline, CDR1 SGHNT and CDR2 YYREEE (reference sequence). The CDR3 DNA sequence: TGTGCCAGCAGCTTGCAAGGACTAGCGGGGGGGGATTGCTTC. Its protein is CASSLQGLAGGDCF. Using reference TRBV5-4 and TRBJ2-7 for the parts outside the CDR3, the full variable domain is ETGVTQSPTHLIKTRGQQVTLRCSSQSGHNTVSWYQQALGQGPQFIFQYYREEENGRGNFPPRFSGLQFPNYSSELNVNALELDDSALYLCASSLQGLAGGDCFGPGTRLTVT.

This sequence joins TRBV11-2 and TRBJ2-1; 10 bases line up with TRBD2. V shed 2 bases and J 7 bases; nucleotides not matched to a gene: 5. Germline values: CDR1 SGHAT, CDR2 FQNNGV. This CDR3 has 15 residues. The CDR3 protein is CASSLSSGGLNEQFF. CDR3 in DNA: TGTGCCAGCAGCTTATCTAGCGGGGGCCTAAATGAGCAGTTCTTC.

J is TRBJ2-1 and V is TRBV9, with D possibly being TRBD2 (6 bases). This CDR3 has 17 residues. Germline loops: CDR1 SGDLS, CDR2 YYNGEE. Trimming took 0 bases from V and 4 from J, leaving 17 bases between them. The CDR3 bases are TGTGCCAGCAGCGTAGCAGGCCCGCCCGGAGGGTACAATGAGCAGTTCTTC. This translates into CASSVAGPPGGYNEQFF. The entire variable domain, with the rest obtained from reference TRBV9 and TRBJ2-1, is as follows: DSGVTQTPKHLITATGQRVTLRCSPRSGDLSVYWYQQSLDQGLQFLIQYYNGEERAKGNILERFSAQQFPDLHSELNLSSLELGDSALYFCASSVAGPPGGYNEQFFGPGTRLTVL.

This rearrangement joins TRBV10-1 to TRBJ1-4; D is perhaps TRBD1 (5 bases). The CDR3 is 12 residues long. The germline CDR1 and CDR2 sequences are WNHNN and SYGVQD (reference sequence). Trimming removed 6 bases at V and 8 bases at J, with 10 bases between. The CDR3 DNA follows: TGCGCCAGCAGCTATTACAGGGAAAAACTGTTTTTT. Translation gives CASSYYREKLFF.

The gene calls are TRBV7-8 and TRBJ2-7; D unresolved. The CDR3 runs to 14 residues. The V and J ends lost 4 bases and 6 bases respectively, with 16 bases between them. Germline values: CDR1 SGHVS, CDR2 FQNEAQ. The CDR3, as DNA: TGTGCCAGCAGCTCAGACGGGTGGGTCTCCGAGCAGTACTTC. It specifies CASSSDGWVSEQYF.

CDR3 residues: CASSETPRNEQYF. As DNA, the CDR3 is TGTGCCAGCAGTGAGACACCTCGTAATGAGCAGTACTTC. The chain carries TRBV27 and TRBJ2-7; D unclear. The germline V and J ends were trimmed by 5 bases and 7 bases, with 15 bases remaining between them. The CDR3 runs 13 residues. Germline CDR1 and CDR2: MNHEY and SMNVEV (reference sequence).

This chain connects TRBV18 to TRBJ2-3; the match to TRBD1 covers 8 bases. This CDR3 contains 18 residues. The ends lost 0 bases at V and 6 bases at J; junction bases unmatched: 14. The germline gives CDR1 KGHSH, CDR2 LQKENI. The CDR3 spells CASSPPVKDRVSTDTQYF. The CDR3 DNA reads TGTGCCAGCTCACCACCGGTAAAGGACAGGGTTTCGACCGATACGCAGTATTTT.

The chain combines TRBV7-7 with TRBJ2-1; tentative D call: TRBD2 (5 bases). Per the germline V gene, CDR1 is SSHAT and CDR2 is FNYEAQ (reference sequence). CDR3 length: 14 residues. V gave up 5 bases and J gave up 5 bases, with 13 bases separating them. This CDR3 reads CASSPGSQNNEQFF. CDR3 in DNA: TGTGCCAGCAGCCCGGGAAGCCAGAACAATGAGCAGTTCTTC.

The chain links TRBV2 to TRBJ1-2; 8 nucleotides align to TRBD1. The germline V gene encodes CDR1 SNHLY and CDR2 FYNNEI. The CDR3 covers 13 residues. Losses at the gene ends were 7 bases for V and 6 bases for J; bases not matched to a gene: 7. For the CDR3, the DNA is TGTGCCAGCACCGACAGGGGCGGGGATGGCTACACCTTC. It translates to CASTDRGGDGYTF.

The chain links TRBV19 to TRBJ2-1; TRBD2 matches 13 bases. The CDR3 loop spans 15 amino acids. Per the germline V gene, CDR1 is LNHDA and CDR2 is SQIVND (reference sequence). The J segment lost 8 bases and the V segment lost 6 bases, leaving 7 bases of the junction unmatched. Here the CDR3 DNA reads TGTGCCAGTAGCACCGGGACTAGCGGGATCGATGAGCAGTTCTTC. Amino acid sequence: CASSTGTSGIDEQFF.

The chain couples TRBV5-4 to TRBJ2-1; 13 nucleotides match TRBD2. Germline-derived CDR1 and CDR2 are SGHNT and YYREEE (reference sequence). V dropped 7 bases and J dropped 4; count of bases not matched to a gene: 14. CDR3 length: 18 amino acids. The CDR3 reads CASGRLTSGGARYNEQFF. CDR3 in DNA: TGTGCCAGCGGTAGGCTAACTAGCGGGGGGGCGCGGTACAATGAGCAGTTCTTC. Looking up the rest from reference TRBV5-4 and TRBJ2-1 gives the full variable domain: ETGVTQSPTHLIKTRGQQVTLRCSSQSGHNTVSWYQQALGQGPQFIFQYYREEENGRGNFPPRFSGLQFPNYSSELNVNALELDDSALYLCASGRLTSGGARYNEQFFGPGTRLTVL.

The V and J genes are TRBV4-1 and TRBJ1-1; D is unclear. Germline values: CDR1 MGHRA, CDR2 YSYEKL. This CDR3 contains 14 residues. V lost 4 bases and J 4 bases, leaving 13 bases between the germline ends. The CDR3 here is CASSRSRAPTEAFF. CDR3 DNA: TGCGCCAGCAGCCGGTCGAGGGCCCCCACTGAAGCTTTCTTT.

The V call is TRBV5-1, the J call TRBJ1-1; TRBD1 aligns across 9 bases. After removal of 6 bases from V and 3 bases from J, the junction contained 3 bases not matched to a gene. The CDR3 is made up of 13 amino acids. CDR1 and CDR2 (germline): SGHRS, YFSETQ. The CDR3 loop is CASNRDRDTEAFF. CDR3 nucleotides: TGCGCCAGCAACCGGGACAGGGACACTGAAGCTTTCTTT.